This is a list of T cell receptor beta chains from one sample in a study of identical twins. TCRdb re-called the 5' RACE reads through MiXCR, storing one row per CDR3 protein. The sample contains 1.5 million to 2 million distinct CDR3 sequences, less than 40% of which appear only once. Sequencing was done on a sample of cord blood. The receptors originated from a newborn girl in good health. CDR3s include the opening cysteine and the closing phenylalanine or tryptophan. Fields, in order: CDR3 length, J gene, V gene, clone size, D gene, CDR3 protein, CDR3 DNA. A D gene is named only where the DNA matches it firmly. For some rows the clone size is stated as once, few or many, or as a class when expanded; others skip it.

13	TRBJ1-6	TRBV10-3	few	NA	CAIKNLSNSPLHF	TGTGCCATCAAGAACCTATCTAATTCACCCCTCCACTTT
15	TRBJ1-1	TRBV5-1	NA	TRBD1	CASSFRAGGNTEAFF	TGCGCCAGCAGCTTCCGGGCAGGGGGGAACACTGAAGCTTTCTTT
17	TRBJ1-1	TRBV3-1	NA	TRBD1	CASSQDGGRGLNTEAFF	TGTGCCAGCAGCCAAGACGGAGGCAGGGGGCTTAACACTGAAGCTTTCTTT
15	TRBJ1-6	TRBV20-1	NA	TRBD1	CSADPGTGARSPLHF	TGCAGTGCGGATCCCGGGACAGGGGCGCGATCACCCCTCCACTTT
16	TRBJ2-1	TRBV7-2	NA	TRBD2	CASSLNSGGYSNEQFF	TGTGCCAGCAGCTTGAATAGCGGGGGGTACTCCAATGAGCAGTTCTTC
16	TRBJ2-1	TRBV5-1	NA	NA	CASSLAETSIANEQFF	TGCGCCAGCAGCTTGGCGGAGACTAGTATCGCCAATGAGCAGTTCTTC
14	TRBJ2-7	TRBV6-1	NA	TRBD2	CASREASGDYEQYF	TGTGCCAGCAGGGAAGCTAGCGGGGACTACGAGCAGTACTTC
15	TRBJ1-4	TRBV9	NA	TRBD1	CASSEQGAGNEKLFF	TGTGCCAGCAGCGAACAGGGGGCGGGTAATGAAAAACTGTTTTTT
14	TRBJ1-2	TRBV5-8	few	NA	CASSLADSGYGYTF	TGTGCCAGCAGCTTGGCCGACAGCGGCTATGGCTACACCTTC
15	TRBJ2-3	TRBV27	NA	TRBD1	CASTDLGQGTDTQYF	TGTGCCAGCACCGACCTAGGACAGGGCACAGATACGCAGTATTTT
16	TRBJ1-2	TRBV28	NA	TRBD1	CASSPLDREEGYGYTF	TGTGCCAGCAGTCCCCTAGACAGGGAGGAGGGCTATGGCTACACCTTC
17	TRBJ2-3	TRBV5-1	NA	TRBD2	CASSYYSGRAPFDTQYF	TGCGCCAGCAGCTACTATAGCGGGAGGGCCCCTTTCGATACGCAGTATTTT
12	TRBJ1-1	TRBV30	NA	NA	CAWRALNTEAFF	TGTGCCTGGAGGGCGTTGAACACTGAAGCTTTCTTT
15	TRBJ2-1	TRBV12-3/TRBV12-4	NA	NA	CASSPERWVLDEQFF	TGTGCCAGCAGTCCTGAACGGTGGGTGCTCGATGAGCAGTTCTTC
13	TRBJ1-5	TRBV12-3/TRBV12-4	NA	NA	CASSWLGAQPQHF	TGTGCCAGCAGTTGGCTGGGGGCTCAGCCCCAGCATTTT
16	TRBJ1-1	TRBV6-1	NA	TRBD1	CASHGQGKGWGTEAFF	TGTGCCAGCCATGGACAGGGAAAAGGATGGGGGACTGAAGCTTTCTTT
16	TRBJ2-3	TRBV20-1	NA	NA	CSARELRGTPPDTQYF	TGCAGTGCTAGAGAGTTGAGGGGGACCCCCCCAGATACGCAGTATTTT
14	TRBJ2-7	TRBV27	few	NA	CASSLSGYSHEQYF	TGTGCCAGCAGTTTATCCGGCTACTCCCACGAGCAGTACTTC
12	TRBJ2-5	TRBV18	many	NA	CASSPGQETQYF	TGTGCCAGCAGCCCCGGTCAAGAGACCCAGTACTTC
17	TRBJ2-4	TRBV6-2/TRBV6-3	few	TRBD2	CASSSPQRGVAKNIQYF	TGTGCCAGCAGTTCCCCCCAGCGGGGGGTCGCCAAAAACATTCAGTACTTC
17	TRBJ2-3	TRBV5-1	NA	TRBD2	CASSLELAGGATDTQYF	TGCGCCAGCAGCTTGGAACTAGCGGGGGGGGCCACAGATACGCAGTATTTT
13	TRBJ2-7	TRBV20-1	few	NA	CSARDLRAYEQYF	TGCAGTGCTAGAGACCTCCGGGCCTACGAGCAGTACTTC
15	TRBJ2-7	TRBV20-1	few	NA	CSARPLSGRVDEQYF	TGCAGTGCTAGGCCTCTATCGGGGAGAGTAGACGAGCAGTACTTC
17	TRBJ1-1	TRBV5-1	few	TRBD1	CASSLRDSPLMNTEAFF	TGCGCCAGCAGCTTGAGGGACAGTCCACTGATGAACACTGAAGCTTTCTTT
13	TRBJ2-3	TRBV20-1	few	TRBD2	CSAATSGTDTQYF	TGCAGTGCCGCAACTAGCGGCACAGATACGCAGTATTTT
14	TRBJ1-2	TRBV2	few	NA	CASSENRVVYGYTF	TGTGCCAGCAGTGAAAACCGGGTCGTATATGGCTACACCTTC
16	TRBJ2-1	TRBV4-1	few	TRBD2	CASSQPTSAQRNEQFF	TGCGCCAGCAGCCAGCCCACTAGCGCCCAACGGAATGAGCAGTTCTTC
17	TRBJ2-7	TRBV12-3/TRBV12-4	NA	NA	CASSLAFLRSEKNEQYF	TGTGCCAGCAGCTTGGCTTTCTTACGGAGTGAAAAAAATGAGCAGTACTTC
12	TRBJ2-7	TRBV7-9	NA	NA	CASTSSRYEQYF	TGTGCCAGCACCTCAAGTAGGTACGAGCAGTACTTC
15	TRBJ2-3	TRBV5-1	few	TRBD1	CASSSGTGTTDTQYF	TGCGCCAGCAGCTCTGGGACAGGGACCACAGATACGCAGTATTTT
16	TRBJ1-4	TRBV7-9	once	TRBD1	CASSEGQGASNEKLFF	TGTGCCAGCAGCGAGGGACAGGGGGCATCCAATGAAAAACTGTTTTTT
14	TRBJ2-1	TRBV4-2	NA	NA	CASSHVSFKDEQFF	TGTGCCAGCAGCCATGTTAGCTTTAAGGATGAGCAGTTCTTC
17	TRBJ2-3	TRBV25-1	many	TRBD2	CASSEWRPGLVHDTQYF	TGTGCCAGCAGTGAATGGAGACCGGGACTAGTACATGATACGCAGTATTTT
13	TRBJ2-5	TRBV29-1	many	TRBD1	CSVVQGTQETQYF	TGCAGCGTTGTACAGGGGACACAAGAGACCCAGTACTTC
16	TRBJ2-3	TRBV9	few	NA	CASSVGGGLNTDTQYF	TGTGCCAGCAGCGTAGGTGGGGGGTTGAACACAGATACGCAGTATTTT
17	TRBJ2-3	TRBV5-1	NA	TRBD2	CASRTTSGGAVTDTQYF	TGCGCCAGCAGAACGACGAGCGGGGGGGCGGTCACAGATACGCAGTATTTT
17	TRBJ1-4	TRBV4-2	NA	TRBD1	CASSQPNDRVANEKLFF	TGTGCCAGCAGCCAACCAAACGACAGGGTCGCTAATGAAAAACTGTTTTTT
13	TRBJ2-1	TRBV20-1	few	NA	CSAKNPTYNEQFF	TGCAGTGCTAAGAACCCAACGTACAATGAGCAGTTCTTC
15	TRBJ2-7	TRBV20-1	once	TRBD2	CSATLAGRSYNEQYF	TGCAGTGCAACATTAGCGGGGCGGTCCTACAATGAGCAGTACTTC